This T cell receptor (beta chain) was recovered during a study of blood T cell repertoires in COVID-19. At the level of the study: Italy, Spain and the United States were the sources of the convalescent and acute COVID-19 samples.

Trimming took 4 bases from V and 4 from J; bases not matched to a gene: 7. This CDR3 contains 15 residues. Germline loops: CDR1 WNHNN, CDR2 SYGVQD (reference sequence). Produced via immunoSEQ multiplex PCR; TCRdb's table is partial and in-frame only. Among roughly 100,000 clones listed, about nine tenths were seen once. This sequence was found in a man aged 18 to 35 with acute or convalescent COVID-19. V is TRBV10-1 and J is TRBJ1-5; 7 bases are shared with TRBD1. The sample was peripheral blood. CDR3 bases: TGCGCCAGCAGTGGAGCGACAGGGAGAAATCAGCCCCAGCATTTT. Translated: CASSGATGRNQPQHF.